The next 20 T cell receptor beta chains were all read from a single sample in a study of T cell responses to AZD1222 COVID-19 vaccine. TCRdb's copy holds only in-frame clones and misses some; the assay was immunoSEQ multiplex PCR. The repertoire includes some 140,000 clones, about 88% of them detected once, and less than 3.5% sits in the top ten. Sequencing was performed on peripheral blood, taken on day 0 of AZD1222 vaccination. These receptors all come from an adult in good health.

In DNA, the CDR3 is TGTGCTAGTGGTTTGACAGGTGGTCAGCCCCAGCATTTT. Its translation: CASGLTGGQPQHF. This chain joins TRBV12-5 and TRBJ1-5, with a tentative D call TRBD1 (5 bases). Germline lookup yields CDR1 LGHNT and CDR2 FRNRAP. V lost 2 bases and J lost 6, with 8 bases in between. The CDR3 loop spans 13 amino acids.

The rearrangement joins TRBV11-2 to TRBJ2-1; 14 bases line up with TRBD2. After removal of 5 bases from V and 16 bases from J, the junction contained 10 bases not matched to a gene. This CDR3 has 14 amino acids. Looked up from germline, CDR1 is SGHAT and CDR2 is FQNNGV. In DNA, the CDR3 is TGTGCCAGCAGCCCAGACTGGACTAGCGGGGGGCTTTTCTTC. Translated, it gives CASSPDWTSGGLFF.

This chain links TRBV5-1 with TRBJ1-2; perhaps TRBD1 as D (5 bases). Trimming left V 4 bases short and J 1 base short, with 17 bases between. The CDR3 sequence is 16 residues long. CDR1 is SGHRS and CDR2 is YFSETQ in the germline V gene. This CDR3 reads CASSAGGTLDNYGYTF. The CDR3 DNA reads as TGCGCCAGCAGCGCGGGGGGTACACTGGATAACTATGGCTACACCTTC.

The chain has TRBV7-2 and TRBJ2-3, with 10 bases that match TRBD2. The germline CDR1 and CDR2 sequences are SGHTA and FQGNSA. This CDR3 region has 16 residues. With 5 bases clipped from V and 1 base from J, the junction kept 6 bases outside the gene matches. CDR3 sequence (DNA): TGTGCCAGCAGCATATTAGCGGGGGGAGGCACAGATACGCAGTATTTT. It translates to CASSILAGGGTDTQYF.

The rearrangement joins TRBV4-1 to TRBJ2-3, with 13 bases fitting TRBD2. This CDR3 comprises 15 residues. Unmatched junction bases numbered 5, after V lost 3 bases and J lost 8 bases. CDR1 is MGHRA and CDR2 is YSYEKL in the germline V gene. This CDR3 is CASSHPGLAGSTQYF. The CDR3 DNA reads TGCGCCAGCAGCCACCCGGGACTAGCGGGGAGTACGCAGTATTTT.

This chain connects TRBV9 to TRBJ1-5; D is undetermined. The CDR3 has 15 amino acids. CDR1 SGDLS and CDR2 YYNGEE come from the germline V gene. Trimming pared 3 bases from V and 4 bases from J, leaving 14 bases between. CDR3 nucleotides: TGTGCCAGCAGCGAAGGAGCGGGGTTTAATCAGCCCCAGCATTTT. This codes for CASSEGAGFNQPQHF.

The J gene is TRBJ1-4, the V gene TRBV4-2; 7 bases are shared with TRBD1. Germline loops: CDR1 LGHNA, CDR2 YNFKEQ. V shed 6 bases, J shed 8 bases, and the junction held 12 bases outside the gene matches. The CDR3 has 15 residues. The CDR3 DNA reads as TGTGCCAGCAGACAAAAGGGGGGACAGACGGAAAAACTGTTTTTT. Encoded protein: CASRQKGGQTEKLFF.

The chain combines TRBV19 with TRBJ2-7; a possible D gene is TRBD1 (6 bases). Germline CDR1 is LNHDA and CDR2 is SQIVND (reference sequence). Trimming took 3 bases from V and 2 from J, leaving 8 bases between them. The CDR3 totals 13 residues. The CDR3 spells CASSIRGTYEQYF. DNA of the CDR3: TGTGCCAGTAGTATCAGGGGAACCTACGAGCAGTACTTC.

V and J are TRBV11-2 and TRBJ1-3; D ambiguous. The CDR3 sequence is 14 residues long. V was shortened by 4 bases and J by 4 bases, with 11 bases between the two germline ends. Germline V CDR1 and CDR2: SGHAT, FQNNGV. The CDR3 here is CASSSTDGGNTIYF. In DNA, the CDR3 is TGTGCCAGCAGCTCCACGGACGGAGGAAACACCATATATTTT.

The chain links TRBV7-9 to TRBJ1-1; possible D gene TRBD1, 6 bases. Trimming took 5 bases from V and 1 from J, leaving 11 bases between them. This CDR3 is 14 amino acids long. CDR1 and CDR2 from the germline V gene are SEHNR and FQNEAQ (reference sequence). The CDR3 spells CASSPMTGNTEAFF. The CDR3 nucleotides read TGTGCCAGCAGCCCCATGACAGGGAACACTGAAGCTTTCTTT. Together with reference TRBV7-9 and TRBJ1-1, the CDR3 gives the full variable domain: DTGVSQNPRHKITKRGQNVTFRCDPISEHNRLYWYRQTLGQGPEFLTYFQNEAQLEKSRLLSDRFSAERPKGSFSTLEIQRTEQGDSAMYLCASSPMTGNTEAFFGQGTRLTVV.

This rearrangement joins TRBV11-1 to TRBJ1-1; 7 nucleotides line up with TRBD1. After removal of 6 bases from V and 4 bases from J, the junction contained 8 bases not matched to a gene. This CDR3 has 14 amino acids. Per the germline V gene, CDR1 is SGHAT and CDR2 is FQDESV (reference sequence). This CDR3 is CASSRQGGSTEAFF. The CDR3 DNA sequence: TGTGCCAGCAGTCGCCAGGGGGGGAGCACTGAAGCTTTCTTT.

V is TRBV18 and J is TRBJ2-5, with D maybe TRBD1 (5 bases). Trimming took 3 bases from V and 5 from J, leaving 16 bases between them. Germline lookup yields CDR1 KGHSH and CDR2 LQKENI. This CDR3 is built from 15 residues. Here the CDR3 DNA reads TGTGCCAGCTCACCGACGAGGCAGGGCCGGGAGACCCAGTACTTC. It is translated as CASSPTRQGRETQYF.

The chain couples TRBV5-6 to TRBJ2-4; 12 positions match TRBD2. V shed 4 bases and J 9 bases; nucleotides not matched to a gene: 5. The germline gives CDR1 SGHDT, CDR2 YYEEEE. The CDR3 consists of 14 residues. CDR3: CASSGLAGPPIQYF. CDR3 in DNA: TGTGCCAGCAGCGGACTAGCGGGGCCGCCCATTCAGTACTTC. Variable domain in full (rest from reference TRBV5-6 and TRBJ2-4): DAGVTQSPTHLIKTRGQQVTLRCSPKSGHDTVSWYQQALGQGPQFIFQYYEEEERQRGNFPDRFSGHQFPNYSSELNVNALLLGDSALYLCASSGLAGPPIQYFGAGTRLSVL.

CDR3 sequence reads: CASSYYDQQPQHF. The CDR3, as DNA: TGTGCCAGCAGCTACTATGACCAGCAGCCCCAGCATTTT. V gene TRBV5-5 combines with J gene TRBJ1-5; D unclear. V lost 3 bases and J lost 7, with 11 bases in between. From germline, CDR1 is SGHKS and CDR2 YYEKEE (reference sequence). The CDR3 spans 13 residues.

V gene TRBV6-2 or TRBV6-3 combines with J gene TRBJ1-1; D is ambiguous. The CDR3 spans 12 residues. Germline lookup yields CDR1 MNHEY and CDR2 SVGEGT. The V end lost 6 bases, the J end lost 6 bases, and 11 bases lay between the germline ends. In nucleotides, the CDR3 is TGTGCCAGCAGCTCTCCAGGTTCTGAAGCTTTCTTT. It translates to CASSSPGSEAFF.

The rearrangement links TRBV5-5 to TRBJ1-2; maybe TRBD1 (5 bases). The CDR3 is 14 amino acids. Trimming left V 4 bases short and J 8 bases short, with 18 bases between. Germline V lookup: CDR1 SGHKS, CDR2 YYEKEE (reference sequence). This chain's CDR3 is CASSPGTTFEGYTF. The CDR3 DNA is TGTGCCAGCAGCCCGGGGACTACCTTCGAGGGCTACACCTTC.

This clone was seen more than once but under ten times. The rearrangement links TRBV28 to TRBJ2-1, with TRBD1 matching 9 bases. There are 13 residues in the CDR3. CDR1 MDHEN and CDR2 SYDVKM come from the germline V gene. V trimming: 10 bases; J trimming: 3 bases; junction bases outside the gene matches: 4. This CDR3 reads CATRTGVYNEQFF. DNA of the CDR3: TGTGCCACCCGGACAGGGGTCTACAATGAGCAGTTCTTC. The whole variable domain, remainder taken from reference TRBV28 and TRBJ2-1, is DVKVTQSSRYLVKRTGEKVFLECVQDMDHENMFWYRQDPGLGLRLIYFSYDVKMKEKGDIPEGYSVSREKKERFSLILESASTNQTSMYLCATRTGVYNEQFFGPGTRLTVL.

This chain links TRBV7-9 with TRBJ2-5, with 7 bases matching TRBD1. CDR3 length: 14 amino acids. V was clipped by 1 base and J by 4 bases; unmatched bases: 3. From germline, CDR1 is SEHNR and CDR2 FQNEAQ (reference sequence). CDR3 coding DNA: TGTGCCAGCAGCTTAGTATCAGGGGGAGAGACCCAGTACTTC. This translates into CASSLVSGGETQYF.

This clone was observed once. This chain connects TRBV6-4 to TRBJ1-6; D ambiguous. This CDR3 comprises 13 residues. V was cut by 0 bases and J by 18 bases, with 15 bases left in between. CDR1 is MRHNA, CDR2 SNTAGT, per germline. The CDR3 region has the DNA TGTGCCAGCAGTGACTCGCAAGCATGGGAGAGCCACTTT. Amino acids: CASSDSQAWESHF.

The count of this clone is one. Other nucleotide sequences in the sample specify the same CDR3. The chain joins TRBV2 to TRBJ2-1; unclear D gene. The CDR3 extends over 15 amino acids. The V end was cut by 3 bases, the J end by 0 bases, with 9 bases between. Germline V gene lookup returns CDR1 SNHLY and CDR2 FYNNEI. The CDR3 bases are TGTGCCAGCAGTGAGGACGTTAGCTCCTACAATGAGCAGTTCTTC. Residues: CASSEDVSSYNEQFF.